The TCR beta chain under discussion was sequenced for a study of blood T cell repertoires in COVID-19. Trimming cost V 6 bases and J 0 bases; bases outside gene matches: 12. This CDR3 is built from 18 residues. Germline V CDR1 and CDR2: WSHSY, SAAADI. Authors' processing steps: Estimates of nucleated cell counts were drawn from the amplification of reference gene primers. Generated by immunoSEQ multiplex PCR, the TCRdb table keeps only in-frame clones and is missing some. V and J calls and clone size follow that table, whereas D and trimming were derived from the DNA. There are 200,000 to 300,000 clones in the sample; about four fifths occur only once, and roughly a tenth lies in the top ten.

This sequence joins TRBV10-2 and TRBJ2-1; 9 bases match TRBD1. The receptor was derived from a woman older than 75 with acute or convalescent COVID-19. Sequencing input: peripheral blood. The CDR3 region has the DNA TGCGCCAGCAGCCCGGACAGGGGCACACCGAGCTCCTACAATGAGCAGTTCTTC. Translating gives CASSPDRGTPSSYNEQFF.